The rows below give T cell receptor beta chains drawn from one sample of a study of T cells in Graves' hyperthyroidism and ophthalmopathy. Using its own MiXCR run on the multiplex PCR reads, TCRdb lists one record per CDR3 protein. The sample includes about 640,000 distinct CDR3 sequences, around 21% of them seen just once. The source material was blood. The receptors here all came from a man aged 30 to 39 with Graves' ophthalmopathy. CDR3s include the opening cysteine and the closing phenylalanine or tryptophan. Fields, in order: CDR3 protein, V gene, J gene.

CDR3 protein: CASHRVADTEAFF
V gene: TRBV2
J gene: TRBJ1-1

CDR3 protein: CASSTTSGSPDTQYF
V gene: TRBV6-2/TRBV6-3
J gene: TRBJ2-3

CDR3 protein: CASTSEGRMETQYF
V gene: TRBV28
J gene: TRBJ2-5

CDR3 protein: CANSYSRDREGRDEQYF
V gene: TRBV6-5
J gene: TRBJ2-7

CDR3 protein: CASSLAAGSGRGSYNEQFF
V gene: TRBV7-9
J gene: TRBJ2-1

CDR3 protein: CASSSTQSSGRAYEQFF
V gene: TRBV7-9
J gene: TRBJ2-1

CDR3 protein: CASSGSNARQRQETQYF
V gene: TRBV9
J gene: TRBJ2-5

CDR3 protein: CASSSSSGQRYNEQFF
V gene: TRBV7-3
J gene: TRBJ2-1

CDR3 protein: CASSVGGGTQSYEQYF
V gene: TRBV9
J gene: TRBJ2-7

CDR3 protein: CASSGQQAHQETQYF
V gene: TRBV10-2
J gene: TRBJ2-5

CDR3 protein: CASSLGTGLLYEQYF
V gene: TRBV7-9
J gene: TRBJ2-7

CDR3 protein: CASSLGSGRAGKTQYF
V gene: TRBV13
J gene: TRBJ2-5

CDR3 protein: CASRLGTGELFF
V gene: TRBV6-1
J gene: TRBJ2-2

CDR3 protein: CASSFSGRMDEQFF
V gene: TRBV2
J gene: TRBJ2-1

CDR3 protein: CASSLTGAAGNTEAFF
V gene: TRBV7-3
J gene: TRBJ1-1

CDR3 protein: CASSYSGVTGELFF
V gene: TRBV28
J gene: TRBJ2-2

CDR3 protein: CASGQVKVNYGYTF
V gene: TRBV6-1
J gene: TRBJ1-2

CDR3 protein: CAWSVLQGRAFF
V gene: TRBV30
J gene: TRBJ1-1

CDR3 protein: CASSTPYRAPNQPQHF
V gene: TRBV19
J gene: TRBJ1-5

CDR3 protein: CASSFTGARRDYGYTF
V gene: TRBV27
J gene: TRBJ1-2

CDR3 protein: CATLSRGQPRANYGYTF
V gene: TRBV12-3/TRBV12-4
J gene: TRBJ1-2

CDR3 protein: CASSWGQIGNEQFF
V gene: TRBV5-5
J gene: TRBJ2-1

CDR3 protein: CASSSQDLGTDTQYF
V gene: TRBV7-2
J gene: TRBJ2-3

CDR3 protein: CASSPGASESSYEQYF
V gene: TRBV6-1
J gene: TRBJ2-7

CDR3 protein: CASNRDRMDGYTF
V gene: TRBV14
J gene: TRBJ1-2

CDR3 protein: CASRPAVDRFEAFF
V gene: TRBV28
J gene: TRBJ1-1

CDR3 protein: CASKLGAGNTEAFF
V gene: TRBV4-2
J gene: TRBJ1-1

CDR3 protein: CASSLGSGTANTGELFF
V gene: TRBV11-2
J gene: TRBJ2-2

CDR3 protein: CSAQLAPSSYNEQFF
V gene: TRBV20-1
J gene: TRBJ2-1

CDR3 protein: CSARDPSRPSNTGELFF
V gene: TRBV20-1
J gene: TRBJ2-2

CDR3 protein: CASSGKVYNSPLHF
V gene: TRBV3-1
J gene: TRBJ1-6

CDR3 protein: CATSDRYNEQFF
V gene: TRBV5-1
J gene: TRBJ2-1

CDR3 protein: CSATRTGTLNTEAFF
V gene: TRBV20-1
J gene: TRBJ1-1

CDR3 protein: CASSTMRGDQETQYF
V gene: TRBV28
J gene: TRBJ2-5

CDR3 protein: CATTAWTGDQETQYF
V gene: TRBV15
J gene: TRBJ2-5

CDR3 protein: CASSLWTDQETQYF
V gene: TRBV28
J gene: TRBJ2-5

CDR3 protein: CASNLGNEQFF
V gene: TRBV6-2/TRBV6-3
J gene: TRBJ2-1

CDR3 protein: CASSQEVSGSASGNTIYF
V gene: TRBV4-3
J gene: TRBJ1-3

CDR3 protein: CASRTGPNTGELFF
V gene: TRBV6-1
J gene: TRBJ2-2

CDR3 protein: CASSALTRSITGELLF
V gene: TRBV27
J gene: TRBJ2-2

CDR3 protein: CASSIVIGRAFETQYF
V gene: TRBV19
J gene: TRBJ2-5

CDR3 protein: CSASGRDNEQFF
V gene: TRBV20-1
J gene: TRBJ2-1

CDR3 protein: CASSLDSANYGYTF
V gene: TRBV28
J gene: TRBJ1-2

CDR3 protein: CASSLSGGPNSNQPQHF
V gene: TRBV12-3/TRBV12-4
J gene: TRBJ1-5

CDR3 protein: CAWRTFSYNEQFF
V gene: TRBV30
J gene: TRBJ2-1

CDR3 protein: CASRESGRPYNEQFF
V gene: TRBV28
J gene: TRBJ2-1

CDR3 protein: CASSQIGLAGWELFF
V gene: TRBV3-1
J gene: TRBJ2-2

CDR3 protein: CASSYKQGGGYTF
V gene: TRBV6-5
J gene: TRBJ1-2

CDR3 protein: CASSYRGGSGNTIYF
V gene: TRBV7-9
J gene: TRBJ1-3